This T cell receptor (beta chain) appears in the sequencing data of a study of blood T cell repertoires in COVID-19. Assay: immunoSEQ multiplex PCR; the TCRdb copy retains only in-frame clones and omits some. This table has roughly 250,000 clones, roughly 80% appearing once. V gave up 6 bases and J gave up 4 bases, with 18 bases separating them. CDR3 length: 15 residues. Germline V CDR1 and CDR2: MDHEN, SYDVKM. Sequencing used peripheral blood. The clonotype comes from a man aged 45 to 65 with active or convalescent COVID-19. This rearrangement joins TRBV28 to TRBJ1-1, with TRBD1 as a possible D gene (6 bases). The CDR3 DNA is TGTGCCAGCAGAACTAGGGGGGGCGCGGGCACTGAAGCTTTCTTT. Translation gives CASRTRGGAGTEAFF.